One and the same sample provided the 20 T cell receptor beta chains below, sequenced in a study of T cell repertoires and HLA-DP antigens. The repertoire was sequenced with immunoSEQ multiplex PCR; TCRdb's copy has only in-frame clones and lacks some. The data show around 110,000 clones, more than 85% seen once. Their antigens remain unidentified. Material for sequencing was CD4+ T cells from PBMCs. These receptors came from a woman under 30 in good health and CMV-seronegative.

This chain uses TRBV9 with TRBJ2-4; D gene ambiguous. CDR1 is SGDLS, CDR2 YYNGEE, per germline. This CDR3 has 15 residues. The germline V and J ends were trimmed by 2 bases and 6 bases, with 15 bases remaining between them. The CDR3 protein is CASSVSSVPGNIQYF. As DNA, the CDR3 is TGTGCCAGCAGCGTCAGCTCGGTGCCAGGAAACATTCAGTACTTC.

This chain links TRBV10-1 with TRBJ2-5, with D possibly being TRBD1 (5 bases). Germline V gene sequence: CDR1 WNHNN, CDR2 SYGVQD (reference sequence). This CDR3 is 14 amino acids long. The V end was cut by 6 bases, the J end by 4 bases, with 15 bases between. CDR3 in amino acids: CASSPGHPGETQYF. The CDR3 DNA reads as TGCGCCAGCAGCCCTGGACACCCGGGAGAGACCCAGTACTTC.

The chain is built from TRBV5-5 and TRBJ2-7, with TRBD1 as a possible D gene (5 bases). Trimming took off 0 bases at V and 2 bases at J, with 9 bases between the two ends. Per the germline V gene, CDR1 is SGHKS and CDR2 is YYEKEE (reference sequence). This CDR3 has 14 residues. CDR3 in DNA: TGTGCCAGCAGCTTGGGACAGTTTACCTACGAGCAGTACTTC. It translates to CASSLGQFTYEQYF.

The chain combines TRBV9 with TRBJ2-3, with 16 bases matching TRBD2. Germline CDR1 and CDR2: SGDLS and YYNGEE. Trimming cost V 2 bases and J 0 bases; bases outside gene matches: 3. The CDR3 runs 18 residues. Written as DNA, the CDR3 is TGTGCCAGCAGCGTGGGACTAGCGGGGGGGCCTAGCACAGATACGCAGTATTTT. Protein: CASSVGLAGGPSTDTQYF. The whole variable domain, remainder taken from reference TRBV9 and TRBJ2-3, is DSGVTQTPKHLITATGQRVTLRCSPRSGDLSVYWYQQSLDQGLQFLIQYYNGEERAKGNILERFSAQQFPDLHSELNLSSLELGDSALYFCASSVGLAGGPSTDTQYFGPGTRLTVL.

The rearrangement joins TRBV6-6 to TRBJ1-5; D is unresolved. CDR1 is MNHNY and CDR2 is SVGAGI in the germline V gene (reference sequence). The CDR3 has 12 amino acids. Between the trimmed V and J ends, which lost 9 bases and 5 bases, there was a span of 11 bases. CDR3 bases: TGTGCCAGAGTCGGGCCTTATCAGCCCCAGCATTTT. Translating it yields CARVGPYQPQHF.

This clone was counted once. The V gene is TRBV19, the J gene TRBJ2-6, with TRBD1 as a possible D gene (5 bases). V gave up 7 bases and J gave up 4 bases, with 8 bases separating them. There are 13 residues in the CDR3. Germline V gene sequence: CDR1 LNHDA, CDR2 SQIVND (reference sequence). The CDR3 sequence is CASKGAGANVLTF. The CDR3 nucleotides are TGTGCCAGTAAAGGGGCCGGGGCCAACGTCCTGACTTTC.

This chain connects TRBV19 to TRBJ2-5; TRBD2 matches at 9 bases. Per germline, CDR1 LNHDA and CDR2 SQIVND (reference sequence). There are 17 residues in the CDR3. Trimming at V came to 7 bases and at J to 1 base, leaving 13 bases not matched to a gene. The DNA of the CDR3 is TGTGCCAGTACCCCCGGAGTGGCTAGCGGGACCCAAGAGACCCAGTACTTC. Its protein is CASTPGVASGTQETQYF.

CDR3 DNA sequence: TGTGCCAGCAGCCAAGGACTAGCGGGAGGGTTACCACAGTTCTTC. It encodes CASSQGLAGGLPQFF. The chain couples TRBV14 to TRBJ2-1; 14 bases align to TRBD2. Losses at the gene ends were 1 base for V and 13 bases for J; bases not matched to a gene: 6. Germline V gene lookup returns CDR1 SGHDN and CDR2 FVKESK. CDR3 size: 15 residues.

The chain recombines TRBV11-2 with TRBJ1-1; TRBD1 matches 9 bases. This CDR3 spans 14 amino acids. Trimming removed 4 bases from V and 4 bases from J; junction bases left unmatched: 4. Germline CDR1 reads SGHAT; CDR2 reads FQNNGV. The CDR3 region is CASSSGQGTTEAFF. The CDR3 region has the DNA TGTGCCAGCAGCTCGGGACAGGGTACCACTGAAGCTTTCTTT.

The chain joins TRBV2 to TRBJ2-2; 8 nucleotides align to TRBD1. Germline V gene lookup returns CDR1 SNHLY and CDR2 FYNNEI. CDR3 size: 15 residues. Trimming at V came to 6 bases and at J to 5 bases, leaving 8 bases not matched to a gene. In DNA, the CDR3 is TGTGCCAGCAGCCTAGACAGGGGCGAGACCGGGGAGCTGTTTTTT. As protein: CASSLDRGETGELFF.

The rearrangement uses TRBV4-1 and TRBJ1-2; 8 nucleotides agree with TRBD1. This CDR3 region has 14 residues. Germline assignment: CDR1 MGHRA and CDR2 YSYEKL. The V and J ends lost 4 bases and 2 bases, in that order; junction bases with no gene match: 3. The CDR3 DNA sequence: TGCGCCAGCAGCCTAACAGGGGGGAACTATGGCTACACCTTC. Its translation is CASSLTGGNYGYTF.

CDR3: CASSQEAGRGLPQFF. CDR3 coding DNA: TGTGCCAGCAGCCAGGAGGCGGGCAGGGGGTTGCCCCAGTTCTTC. This rearrangement joins TRBV5-5 to TRBJ2-1, with 7 bases identical to TRBD1. The CDR3 sequence is 15 residues long. Germline-derived CDR1 and CDR2 are SGHKS and YYEKEE (reference sequence). With V trimmed by 4 bases and J by 13 bases, 17 bases remained unmatched.

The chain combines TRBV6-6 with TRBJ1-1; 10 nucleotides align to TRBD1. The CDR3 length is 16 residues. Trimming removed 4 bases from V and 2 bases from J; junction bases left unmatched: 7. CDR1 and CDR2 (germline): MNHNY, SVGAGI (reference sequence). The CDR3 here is CASSFPGTGVNTEAFF. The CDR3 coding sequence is TGTGCCAGCAGTTTCCCCGGGACAGGGGTCAACACTGAAGCTTTCTTT.

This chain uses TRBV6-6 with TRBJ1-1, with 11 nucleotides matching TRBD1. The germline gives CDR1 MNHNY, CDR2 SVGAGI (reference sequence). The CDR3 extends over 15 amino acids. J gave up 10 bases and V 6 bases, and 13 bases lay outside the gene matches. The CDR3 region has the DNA TGTGCCAGCAGACCTGTCGGGACAGGGGGATTAAGAGCTTTCTTT. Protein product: CASRPVGTGGLRAFF.

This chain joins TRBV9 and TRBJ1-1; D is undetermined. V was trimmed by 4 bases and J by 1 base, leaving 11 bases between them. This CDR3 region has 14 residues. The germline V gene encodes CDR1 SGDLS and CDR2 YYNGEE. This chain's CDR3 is CASSLQPGNTEAFF. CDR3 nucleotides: TGTGCCAGCAGCCTCCAACCGGGGAACACTGAAGCTTTCTTT. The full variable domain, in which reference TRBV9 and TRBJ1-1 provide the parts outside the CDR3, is DSGVTQTPKHLITATGQRVTLRCSPRSGDLSVYWYQQSLDQGLQFLIQYYNGEERAKGNILERFSAQQFPDLHSELNLSSLELGDSALYFCASSLQPGNTEAFFGQGTRLTVV.

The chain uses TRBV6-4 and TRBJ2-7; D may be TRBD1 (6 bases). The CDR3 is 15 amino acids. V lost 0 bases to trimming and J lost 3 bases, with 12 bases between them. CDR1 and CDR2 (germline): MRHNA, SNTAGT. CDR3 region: CASSDSRQANYEQYV. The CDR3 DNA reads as TGTGCCAGCAGTGACTCTCGACAGGCCAACTACGAGCAGTACGTC.

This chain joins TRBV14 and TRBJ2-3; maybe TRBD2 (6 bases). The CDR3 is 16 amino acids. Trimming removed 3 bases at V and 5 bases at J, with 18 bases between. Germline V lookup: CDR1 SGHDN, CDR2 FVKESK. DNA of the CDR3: TGTGCCAGCAGCCATCTGGCGGGGATCGGTGGAGATACGCAGTATTTT. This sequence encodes CASSHLAGIGGDTQYF.

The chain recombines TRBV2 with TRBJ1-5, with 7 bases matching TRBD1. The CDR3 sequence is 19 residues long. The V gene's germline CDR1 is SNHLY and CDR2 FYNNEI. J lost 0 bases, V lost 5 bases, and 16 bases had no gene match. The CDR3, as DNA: TGTGCCAGCAGTACAGGGGACCCCAGCGTCCCGTATAGCAATCAGCCCCAGCATTTT. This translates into CASSTGDPSVPYSNQPQHF.

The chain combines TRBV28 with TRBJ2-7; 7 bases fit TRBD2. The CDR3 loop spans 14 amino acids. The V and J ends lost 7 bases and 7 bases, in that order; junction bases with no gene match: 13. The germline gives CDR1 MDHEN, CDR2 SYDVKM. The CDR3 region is CASTLGGVLGEQYF. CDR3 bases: TGTGCCAGCACCCTGGGGGGGGTTCTGGGAGAGCAGTACTTC. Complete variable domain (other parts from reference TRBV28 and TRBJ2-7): DVKVTQSSRYLVKRTGEKVFLECVQDMDHENMFWYRQDPGLGLRLIYFSYDVKMKEKGDIPEGYSVSREKKERFSLILESASTNQTSMYLCASTLGGVLGEQYFGPGTRLTVT.

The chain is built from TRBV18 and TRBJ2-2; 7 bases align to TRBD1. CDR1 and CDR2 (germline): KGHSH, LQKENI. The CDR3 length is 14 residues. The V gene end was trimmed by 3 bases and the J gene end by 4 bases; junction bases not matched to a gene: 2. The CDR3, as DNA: TGTGCCAGCTCACCGGACAGGTCCACCGGGGAGCTGTTTTTT. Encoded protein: CASSPDRSTGELFF.